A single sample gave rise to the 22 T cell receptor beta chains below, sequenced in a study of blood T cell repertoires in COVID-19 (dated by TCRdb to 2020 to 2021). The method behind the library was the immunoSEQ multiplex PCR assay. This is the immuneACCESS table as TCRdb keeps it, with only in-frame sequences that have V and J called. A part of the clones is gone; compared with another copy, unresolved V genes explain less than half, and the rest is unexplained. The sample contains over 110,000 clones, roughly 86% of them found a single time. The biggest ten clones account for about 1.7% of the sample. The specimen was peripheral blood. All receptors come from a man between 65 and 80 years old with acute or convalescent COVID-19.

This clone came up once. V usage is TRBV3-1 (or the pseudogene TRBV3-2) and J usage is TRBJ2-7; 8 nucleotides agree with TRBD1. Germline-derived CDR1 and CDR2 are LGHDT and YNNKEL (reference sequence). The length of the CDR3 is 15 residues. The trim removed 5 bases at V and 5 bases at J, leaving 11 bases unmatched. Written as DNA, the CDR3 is TGTGCCAGCAGCAATATCAGGACAGGGACCAACGAGCAGTACTTC. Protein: CASSNIRTGTNEQYF.

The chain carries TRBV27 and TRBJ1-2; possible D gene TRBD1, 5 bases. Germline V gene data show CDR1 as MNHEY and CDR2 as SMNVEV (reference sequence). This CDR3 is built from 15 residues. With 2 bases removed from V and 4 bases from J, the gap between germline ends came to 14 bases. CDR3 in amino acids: CASSLTGRGSYGYTF. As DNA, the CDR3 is TGTGCCAGCAGTTTAACAGGCCGGGGGAGCTATGGCTACACCTTC.

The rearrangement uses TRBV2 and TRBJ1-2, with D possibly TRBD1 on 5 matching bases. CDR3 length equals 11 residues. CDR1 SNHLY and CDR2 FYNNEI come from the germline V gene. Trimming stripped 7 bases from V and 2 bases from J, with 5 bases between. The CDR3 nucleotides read TGTGCCAGCAACAGGAACTATGGCTACACCTTC. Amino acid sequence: CASNRNYGYTF.

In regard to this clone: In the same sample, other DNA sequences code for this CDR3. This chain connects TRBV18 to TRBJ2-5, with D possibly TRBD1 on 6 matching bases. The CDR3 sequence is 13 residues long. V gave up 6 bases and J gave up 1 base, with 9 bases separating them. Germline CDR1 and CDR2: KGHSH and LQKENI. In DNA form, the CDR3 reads TGTGCCAGCTCCCCGGACAGCCAAGAGACCCAGTACTTC. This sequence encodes CASSPDSQETQYF.

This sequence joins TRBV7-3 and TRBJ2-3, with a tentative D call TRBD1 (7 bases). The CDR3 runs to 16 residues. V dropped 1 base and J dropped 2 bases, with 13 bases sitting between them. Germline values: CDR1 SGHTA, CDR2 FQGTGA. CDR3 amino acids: CASSLRGGGLTDTQYF. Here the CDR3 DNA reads TGTGCCAGCAGCTTAAGAGGAGGGGGCCTCACAGATACGCAGTATTTT.

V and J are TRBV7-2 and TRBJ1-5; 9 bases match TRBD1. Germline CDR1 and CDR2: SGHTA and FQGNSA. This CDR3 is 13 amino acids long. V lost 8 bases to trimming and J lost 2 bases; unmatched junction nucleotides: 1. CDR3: CASGTGRNQPQHF. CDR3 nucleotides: TGTGCCAGCGGGACAGGGCGCAATCAGCCCCAGCATTTT.

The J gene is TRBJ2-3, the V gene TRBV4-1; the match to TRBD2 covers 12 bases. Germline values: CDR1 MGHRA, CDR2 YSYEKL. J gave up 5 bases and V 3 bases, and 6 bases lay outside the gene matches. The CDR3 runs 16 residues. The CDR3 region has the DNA TGCGCCAGCAGCCAGGAGACTAGCGGGAGAAAAGATACGCAGTATTTT. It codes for CASSQETSGRKDTQYF.

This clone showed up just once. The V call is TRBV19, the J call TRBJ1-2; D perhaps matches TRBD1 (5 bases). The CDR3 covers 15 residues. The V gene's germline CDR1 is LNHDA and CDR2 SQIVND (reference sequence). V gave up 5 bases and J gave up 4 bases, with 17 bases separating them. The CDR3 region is CASSPGEGLFYGYTF. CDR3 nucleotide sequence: TGTGCCAGTAGTCCTGGGGAGGGGCTGTTCTATGGCTACACCTTC.

This chain's CDR3 is CASSLMTVFYGYTF. CDR3 DNA: TGTGCCAGCAGCCTCATGACAGTTTTCTATGGCTACACCTTC. This chain connects TRBV28 to TRBJ1-2; tentatively, D is TRBD1 (5 bases). V was trimmed by 6 bases and J by 4 bases, leaving 15 bases between them. The CDR3 spans 14 residues. CDR1 is MDHEN, CDR2 SYDVKM, per germline.

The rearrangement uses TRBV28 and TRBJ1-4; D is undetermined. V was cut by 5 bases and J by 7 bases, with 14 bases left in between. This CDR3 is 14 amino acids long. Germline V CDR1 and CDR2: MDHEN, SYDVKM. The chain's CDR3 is CASSRGPGGEKLFF. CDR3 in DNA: TGTGCCAGCAGTCGAGGTCCCGGCGGTGAAAAACTGTTTTTT.

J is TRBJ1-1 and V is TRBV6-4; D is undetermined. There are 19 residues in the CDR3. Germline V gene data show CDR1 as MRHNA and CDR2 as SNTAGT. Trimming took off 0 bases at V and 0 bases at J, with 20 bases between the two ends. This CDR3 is CASSDSGESFPLLNTEAFF. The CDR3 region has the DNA TGTGCCAGCAGTGACTCCGGGGAGAGCTTTCCCCTTCTGAACACTGAAGCTTTCTTT.

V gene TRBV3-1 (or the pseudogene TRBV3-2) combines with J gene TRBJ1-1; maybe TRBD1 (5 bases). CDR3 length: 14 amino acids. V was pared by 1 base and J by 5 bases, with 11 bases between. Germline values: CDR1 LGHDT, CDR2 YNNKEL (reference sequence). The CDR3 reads CASSQAGGKTEAFF. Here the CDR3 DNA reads TGTGCCAGCAGCCAAGCGGGGGGGAAGACTGAAGCTTTCTTT.

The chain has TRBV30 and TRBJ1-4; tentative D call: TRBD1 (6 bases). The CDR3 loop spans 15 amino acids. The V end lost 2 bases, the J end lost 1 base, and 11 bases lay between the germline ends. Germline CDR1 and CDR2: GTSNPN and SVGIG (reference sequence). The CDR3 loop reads CAWSRQAGTNEKLFF. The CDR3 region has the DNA TGTGCCTGGAGTCGACAGGCGGGAACTAATGAAAAACTGTTTTTT.

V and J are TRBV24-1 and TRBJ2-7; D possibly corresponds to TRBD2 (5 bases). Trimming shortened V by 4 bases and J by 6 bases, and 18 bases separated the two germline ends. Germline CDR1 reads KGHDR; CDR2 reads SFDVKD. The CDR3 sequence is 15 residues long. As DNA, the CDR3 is TGTGCCACCAGTGACGCAACCTACGGGGTCCCCGAGCAGTACTTC. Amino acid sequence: CATSDATYGVPEQYF.

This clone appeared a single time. The CDR3 DNA is TGTGCCAGCTCACCACCGTCAGGAAGTAATTCACCCCTCCACTTT. Translation gives CASSPPSGSNSPLHF. This chain joins TRBV18 and TRBJ1-6, with no clear D. Germline CDR1 is KGHSH and CDR2 is LQKENI. Trimming left V 0 bases short and J 6 bases short, with 9 bases between. There are 15 residues in the CDR3.

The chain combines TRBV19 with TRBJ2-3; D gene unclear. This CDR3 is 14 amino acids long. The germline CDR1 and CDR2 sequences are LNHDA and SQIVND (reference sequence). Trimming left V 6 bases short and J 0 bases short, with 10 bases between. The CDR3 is CASRSFTSTDTQYF. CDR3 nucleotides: TGTGCCAGTAGAAGTTTTACTAGCACAGATACGCAGTATTTT. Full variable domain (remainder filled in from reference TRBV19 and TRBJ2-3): DGGITQSPKYLFRKEGQNVTLSCEQNLNHDAMYWYRQDPGQGLRLIYYSQIVNDFQKGDIAEGYSVSREKKESFPLTVTSAQKNPTAFYLCASRSFTSTDTQYFGPGTRLTVL.

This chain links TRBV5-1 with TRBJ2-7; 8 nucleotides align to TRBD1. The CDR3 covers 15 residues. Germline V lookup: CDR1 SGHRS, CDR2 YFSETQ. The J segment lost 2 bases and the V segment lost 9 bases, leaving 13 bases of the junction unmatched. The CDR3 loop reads CATAGSDRDPYEQYF. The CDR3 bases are TGCGCCACAGCAGGTTCGGACAGGGATCCCTACGAGCAGTACTTC.

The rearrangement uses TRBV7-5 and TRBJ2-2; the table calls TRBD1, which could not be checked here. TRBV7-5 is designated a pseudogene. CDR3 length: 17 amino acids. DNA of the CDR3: TGTGTCAGAAGCTGTTCCCGCAGGGGGCAACGCACCGGGGAGCTGTTTTTT. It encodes CVRSCSRRGQRTGELFF.

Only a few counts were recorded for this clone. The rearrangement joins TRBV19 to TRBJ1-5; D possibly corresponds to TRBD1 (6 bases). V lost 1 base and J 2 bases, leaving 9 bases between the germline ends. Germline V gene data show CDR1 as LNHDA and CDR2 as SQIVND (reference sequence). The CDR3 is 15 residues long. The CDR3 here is CASSIGRGGNQPQHF. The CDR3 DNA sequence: TGTGCCAGTAGTATAGGCAGGGGTGGCAATCAGCCCCAGCATTTT.

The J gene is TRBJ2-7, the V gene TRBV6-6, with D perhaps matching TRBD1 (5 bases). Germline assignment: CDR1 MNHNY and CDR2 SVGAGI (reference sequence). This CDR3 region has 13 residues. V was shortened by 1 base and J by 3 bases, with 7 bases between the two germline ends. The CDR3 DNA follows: TGTGCCAGCAGTTACTTAGGGGACTACGAGCAGTACTTC. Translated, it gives CASSYLGDYEQYF.

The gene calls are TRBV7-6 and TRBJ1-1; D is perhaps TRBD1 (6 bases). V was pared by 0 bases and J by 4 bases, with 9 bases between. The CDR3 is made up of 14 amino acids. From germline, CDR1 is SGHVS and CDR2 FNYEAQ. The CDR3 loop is CASSLALGGTEAFF. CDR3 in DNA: TGTGCCAGCAGCTTAGCGTTAGGGGGCACTGAAGCTTTCTTT.

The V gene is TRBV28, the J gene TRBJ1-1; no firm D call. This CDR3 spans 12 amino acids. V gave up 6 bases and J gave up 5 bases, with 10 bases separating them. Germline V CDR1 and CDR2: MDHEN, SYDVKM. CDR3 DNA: TGTGCCAGCAGCCTCCGTGTGACTGAAGCTTTCTTT. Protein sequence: CASSLRVTEAFF.